Sequencing of this TCR beta chain was carried out in a study of T cells in localized non-small cell lung cancer. The length of the CDR3 is 13 residues. The V end was cut by 10 bases, the J end by 1 base, with 14 bases between. CDR1 is ENHRY, CDR2 SYGVKD, per germline. Clones were sequenced by immunoSEQ multiplex PCR, and TCRdb holds only the in-frame ones, with some missing. The data contain tens of thousands of clones, about 80% of them singletons. The sequencing used peripheral blood, collected before any cancer treatment. This TCR was sampled from a male donor at least 60 years old with stage III squamous cell lung carcinoma. The genes are TRBV10-3 and TRBJ2-7, with D possibly matching TRBD1 (5 bases). The CDR3 coding sequence is TGTGCCACCCGGCACAGGATTTCCTACGAGCAGTACTTC. The encoded protein is CATRHRISYEQYF.